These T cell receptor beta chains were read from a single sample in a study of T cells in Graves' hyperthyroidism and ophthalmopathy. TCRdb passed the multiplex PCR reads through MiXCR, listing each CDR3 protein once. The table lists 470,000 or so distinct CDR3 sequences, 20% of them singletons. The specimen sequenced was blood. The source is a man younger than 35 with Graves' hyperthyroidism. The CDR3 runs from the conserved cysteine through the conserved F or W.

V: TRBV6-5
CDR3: CASSYLTGSSSPLHF

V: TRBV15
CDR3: CATSRDAWTANTEAFF

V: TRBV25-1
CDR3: CASGERGAWETQYF

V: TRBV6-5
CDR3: CASSYRDRASYEQYF

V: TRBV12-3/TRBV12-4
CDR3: CASSQGGRRTVSPLHF

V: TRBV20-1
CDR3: CSARAQGTEAFF

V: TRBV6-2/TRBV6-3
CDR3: CASSTEASFNEQFF

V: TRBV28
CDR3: CASNEGRWETQYF

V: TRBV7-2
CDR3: CASRPTGTVNEQYF

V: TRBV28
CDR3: CASRESSDTEAFF